This TCR beta chain comes out of a study of cytomegalovirus exposure and HLA in healthy donors. Findings and limits, study-wide: CMV antigen specificity of a few CMV-associated chains was confirmed in vitro. It was shown in a later analysis that HLA-associated TCR beta chains were more clonally expanded than other, equally common chains. Most TCR sequences showed up rarely, but some public TCRs showed up in many donors. TCR beta V- and J-gene trimming was later associated with a missense DCLRE1C variant.

Primers for the PCR totalled 60 Vbeta and 13 Jbeta. Profiled with immunoSEQ multiplex PCR; TCRdb holds only in-frame clones, not every one. The sample records about 180,000 clones, 77% being singletons. V lost 5 bases and J lost 6; bases outside the gene matches: 6. Germline V gene data show CDR1 as SGHVS and CDR2 as FNYEAQ. The CDR3 has 14 amino acids. On this clone itself: Antigen specificity is unknown.

The origin of this receptor is a man younger than 35 in good health and CMV-seronegative. The chain uses TRBV7-6 and TRBJ2-3; 9 bases fit TRBD1. Sequencing was carried out using PBMCs. The CDR3 is CASSQWTGVDTQYF. DNA for the CDR3: TGTGCCAGCAGCCAATGGACAGGGGTGGATACGCAGTATTTT.